This entry lists 26 T cell receptor beta chains sequenced from one sample in a study of blood T cell repertoires in COVID-19. Profiling relied on immunoSEQ multiplex PCR, and the TCRdb table lists in-frame clones only, not all of them. The sample yields about 170,000 clones, around 80% seen once. The material sequenced was PBMCs or T cells enriched from blood (not recorded which). These receptor sequences come from a woman aged 70-85 years in a cohort exposed to, infected with or recovered from COVID-19 (not recorded which).

The J gene is TRBJ2-5, the V gene TRBV10-3, with a tentative D call TRBD2 (5 bases). V lost 10 bases to trimming and J lost 7 bases, with 22 bases between them. The germline V gene encodes CDR1 ENHRY and CDR2 SYGVKD. CDR3 size: 14 residues. CDR3 sequence: CATGPDSGQLTQYF. CDR3 nucleotide sequence: TGTGCCACCGGACCGGACTCGGGTCAGTTGACCCAGTACTTC.

The rearrangement uses TRBV7-9 and TRBJ2-2, with 10 bases identical to TRBD2. CDR1 SEHNR and CDR2 FQNEAQ come from the germline V gene (reference sequence). The trim removed 3 bases at V and 0 bases at J, leaving 4 bases unmatched. The CDR3 loop spans 17 amino acids. CDR3 sequence (DNA): TGTGCCAGCAGCTTCCCCAGCGGGAGGGCGAACACCGGGGAGCTGTTTTTT. Amino acids: CASSFPSGRANTGELFF. The complete variable domain, with remaining parts taken from reference TRBV7-9 and TRBJ2-2, reads DTGVSQNPRHKITKRGQNVTFRCDPISEHNRLYWYRQTLGQGPEFLTYFQNEAQLEKSRLLSDRFSAERPKGSFSTLEIQRTEQGDSAMYLCASSFPSGRANTGELFFGEGSRLTVL.

This sequence joins TRBV29-1 and TRBJ2-4; TRBD2 matches 9 bases. V lost 6 bases, J lost 5 bases, and 8 bases stayed unmatched. Looked up from germline, CDR1 is SQVTM and CDR2 is ANQGSEA. This CDR3 is built from 14 residues. The CDR3 loop is CSVLGAGGENIQYF. CDR3 coding DNA: TGCAGCGTCTTGGGAGCGGGAGGCGAAAACATTCAGTACTTC.

This clone has a handful of counts. V is TRBV24-1 and J is TRBJ1-2; 9 bases align to TRBD1. V shed 5 bases, J shed 1 base, and the junction held 7 bases outside the gene matches. Germline CDR1 is KGHDR and CDR2 is SFDVKD. The CDR3 spans 16 residues. CDR3 bases: TGTGCCACCAGTGTCACCGGACAGGGGTTTAACTATGGCTACACCTTC. Encoded protein: CATSVTGQGFNYGYTF.

The rearrangement uses TRBV27 and TRBJ1-5; D might be TRBD1 (5 bases). The CDR3 is 17 residues long. Germline-derived CDR1 and CDR2 are MNHEY and SMNVEV (reference sequence). V lost 6 bases, J lost 0 bases, and 18 bases lay in between. CDR3 DNA sequence: TGTGCCAGCAGCCCTCAGGGCTTCAGGGATAGCAATCAGCCCCAGCATTTT. It translates to CASSPQGFRDSNQPQHF.

This sequence joins TRBV28 and TRBJ1-5; the match to TRBD1 covers 9 bases. Germline V gene sequence: CDR1 MDHEN, CDR2 SYDVKM. The CDR3 runs to 14 residues. V trimming: 4 bases; J trimming: 6 bases; junction bases outside the gene matches: 4. The CDR3 nucleotides are TGTGCCAGCAGTTCCGGGACAGGGATTCAGCCCCAGCATTTT. This encodes CASSSGTGIQPQHF.

This sequence joins TRBV11-3 and TRBJ2-1, with D tentatively TRBD2 (6 bases). Per germline, CDR1 SGHNT and CDR2 YENEEA. CDR3 length: 13 residues. Trimming removed 5 bases at V and 9 bases at J, with 14 bases between. CDR3 DNA: TGTGCCAGCAGCCTGGATGGGGGGACTGAGCAGTTCTTC. This gives the protein CASSLDGGTEQFF.

The CDR3 reads CSGWDSPFEQYF. CDR3 in DNA: TGCAGCGGATGGGACAGCCCTTTTGAGCAGTACTTC. The rearrangement joins TRBV29-1 to TRBJ2-7, with 7 bases matching TRBD1. After removal of 7 bases from V and 7 bases from J, the junction contained 10 bases not matched to a gene. Germline-derived CDR1 and CDR2 are SQVTM and ANQGSEA. This CDR3 region has 12 residues.

This clone was seen just once. The chain has TRBV7-3 and TRBJ2-7; D may be TRBD2 (6 bases). CDR1 and CDR2 from the germline V gene are SGHTA and FQGTGA. The CDR3 contains 15 residues. Trimming removed 2 bases at V and 0 bases at J, with 11 bases between. The CDR3 loop is CASSLSGGVSYEQYF. The DNA for the CDR3 is TGTGCCAGCAGCTTATCGGGCGGGGTCTCCTACGAGCAGTACTTC.

V usage is TRBV5-1 and J usage is TRBJ2-5, with 9 bases identical to TRBD1. Germline values: CDR1 SGHRS, CDR2 YFSETQ. There are 14 residues in the CDR3. V lost 5 bases and J lost 1; bases outside the gene matches: 3. CDR3 amino acids: CASRSQGAQETQYF. CDR3 nucleotide sequence: TGCGCCAGCAGGTCACAGGGGGCCCAAGAGACCCAGTACTTC.

The rearrangement joins TRBV4-1 to TRBJ1-4; 9 positions match TRBD1. The V and J ends lost 0 bases and 5 bases, in that order; junction bases with no gene match: 4. Germline V gives CDR1 MGHRA, CDR2 YSYEKL. This CDR3 region has 16 residues. CDR3 in amino acids: CASSQDRGTGNEKLFF. CDR3 nucleotides: TGCGCCAGCAGCCAAGATCGTGGGACAGGGAATGAAAAACTGTTTTTT.

The V call is TRBV5-1, the J call TRBJ2-3; D might be TRBD1 (5 bases). Germline V lookup: CDR1 SGHRS, CDR2 YFSETQ. The CDR3 spans 15 residues. Trimming took 0 bases from V and 6 from J, leaving 14 bases between them. CDR3 coding DNA: TGCGCCAGCAGCTTGGACAGGAAGCAGCGTGATACGCAGTATTTT. Protein sequence: CASSLDRKQRDTQYF.

The chain is built from TRBV5-4 and TRBJ2-7, with TRBD2 identical over 9 bases. Germline CDR1 reads SGHNT; CDR2 reads YYREEE (reference sequence). V was pared by 1 base and J by 5 bases, with 10 bases of the junction left unmatched. The CDR3 consists of 16 residues. The chain's CDR3 is CASSLPGIAGEDEQYF. CDR3 bases: TGTGCCAGCAGCTTGCCCGGGATAGCGGGAGAAGACGAGCAGTACTTC. Filled out from reference TRBV5-4 and TRBJ2-7, the complete variable domain reads ETGVTQSPTHLIKTRGQQVTLRCSSQSGHNTVSWYQQALGQGPQFIFQYYREEENGRGNFPPRFSGLQFPNYSSELNVNALELDDSALYLCASSLPGIAGEDEQYFGPGTRLTVT.

The chain has TRBV15 and TRBJ2-4; perhaps TRBD2 as D (6 bases). This CDR3 is built from 15 residues. Germline-derived CDR1 and CDR2 are LNHNV and YYDKDF (reference sequence). Trimming pared 0 bases from V and 7 bases from J, leaving 13 bases between. The CDR3 bases are TGTGCCACCAGCAGAGATCTTGTTGGGGGGAACATTCAGTACTTC. Protein sequence: CATSRDLVGGNIQYF.

This clone was counted a few times. The CDR3 region is CASTLRQAYDSGNTIYF. In DNA form, the CDR3 reads TGTGCCAGCACTCTTCGACAGGCCTACGACTCTGGAAACACCATATATTTT. The J gene is TRBJ1-3, the V gene TRBV11-2; D perhaps matches TRBD1 (6 bases). Germline CDR1 is SGHAT and CDR2 is FQNNGV. The CDR3 loop spans 17 amino acids. Deletions cut 7 bases from V and 0 bases from J, with 19 bases between.

V usage is TRBV7-2 and J usage is TRBJ2-7; D is possibly TRBD1 (5 bases). The CDR3 is made up of 13 amino acids. V was cut by 2 bases and J by 5 bases, with 10 bases left in between. Germline V gene data show CDR1 as SGHTA and CDR2 as FQGNSA. CDR3 nucleotides: TGTGCCAGCAGCTTAATATCAGGGAACGAGCAGTACTTC. It encodes CASSLISGNEQYF.

This clone has only a few counts. The chain is built from TRBV5-6 and TRBJ1-3; D is uncertain. Germline V CDR1 and CDR2: SGHDT, YYEEEE. The CDR3 totals 16 residues. Trimming removed 2 bases from V and 2 bases from J, with 14 bases in between. DNA of the CDR3: TGTGCCAGCAGCTTCGGGTCGTCTCGGCCTGGAAACACCATATATTTT. Translation: CASSFGSSRPGNTIYF.

CDR3: CASSQEAVSSRLAYNEQFF. The CDR3 DNA follows: TGTGCCAGCAGCCAAGAAGCAGTTAGCTCTCGTCTGGCCTACAATGAGCAGTTCTTC. The rearrangement links TRBV3-1 (or the pseudogene TRBV3-2) to TRBJ2-1; D gene unclear. The ends were cut back, 0 bases at V and 2 bases at J, with 20 bases in the middle. Germline-derived CDR1 and CDR2 are LGHDT and YNNKEL (reference sequence). This CDR3 is built from 19 residues.

This chain joins TRBV19 and TRBJ2-7; 9 bases are shared with TRBD1. Trimming removed 4 bases from V and 3 bases from J; junction bases left unmatched: 4. The length of the CDR3 is 14 residues. CDR1 and CDR2 from the germline V gene are LNHDA and SQIVND (reference sequence). This chain's CDR3 is CASSNRDRDYEQYF. The CDR3 DNA is TGTGCCAGTAGTAACCGGGACAGGGACTACGAGCAGTACTTC.

The genes are TRBV6-5 and TRBJ1-2, with a tentative D call TRBD1 (6 bases). The ends were cut back, 6 bases at V and 4 bases at J, with 12 bases in the middle. From germline, CDR1 is MNHEY and CDR2 SVGAGI. The CDR3 has 13 amino acids. CDR3 in amino acids: CASRQTGSYGYTF. The CDR3 DNA follows: TGTGCCAGCAGACAAACAGGGTCCTATGGCTACACCTTC.

The chain joins TRBV28 to TRBJ1-3; no firm D call. CDR1 MDHEN and CDR2 SYDVKM come from the germline V gene. This CDR3 contains 12 residues. V was pared by 6 bases and J by 4 bases, with 7 bases between. The CDR3 DNA is TGTGCCAGCAGCACGAGCGGAAACACCATATATTTT. Translation gives CASSTSGNTIYF.

This clone was seen more than once but under ten times. The chain has TRBV19 and TRBJ2-2, with 7 bases lining up with TRBD2. V lost 10 bases to trimming and J lost 3 bases; unmatched junction nucleotides: 11. Germline loops: CDR1 LNHDA, CDR2 SQIVND (reference sequence). The CDR3 is 15 residues long. The DNA for the CDR3 is TGTGCCACAAAGACCGGGGGGATCGACACCGGGGAGCTGTTTTTT. It translates to CATKTGGIDTGELFF. The full variable domain, completed using reference TRBV19 and TRBJ2-2, is DGGITQSPKYLFRKEGQNVTLSCEQNLNHDAMYWYRQDPGQGLRLIYYSQIVNDFQKGDIAEGYSVSREKKESFPLTVTSAQKNPTAFYLCATKTGGIDTGELFFGEGSRLTVL.

This clone was found once. Other DNA sequences in this sample translate to the same CDR3. This rearrangement joins TRBV18 to TRBJ2-1, with TRBD2 matching 14 bases. Germline trimming cut 0 bases from V and 7 bases from J; bases unmatched to any gene: 2. The V gene's germline CDR1 is KGHSH and CDR2 LQKENI. The CDR3 consists of 16 residues. The CDR3 sequence: CASSPPGTSGRNEQFF. The DNA for the CDR3 is TGTGCCAGCTCACCACCCGGGACTAGCGGGAGAAATGAGCAGTTCTTC.

The V call is TRBV18, the J call TRBJ2-7; TRBD1 agrees at 12 bases. The germline V gene encodes CDR1 KGHSH and CDR2 LQKENI. Trimming removed 3 bases from V and 12 bases from J; junction bases left unmatched: 9. This CDR3 has 14 residues. Here the CDR3 reads CASSPSGTGGRWYF. The CDR3 bases are TGTGCCAGCTCACCCTCCGGGACAGGGGGCCGGTGGTACTTC.

This sequence joins TRBV14 and TRBJ2-5, with unresolved D. V lost 4 bases and J 5 bases, leaving 11 bases between the germline ends. The CDR3 is 13 residues long. Germline assignment: CDR1 SGHDN and CDR2 FVKESK. The CDR3: CASSPRVRETQYF. The CDR3 nucleotides read TGTGCCAGCAGCCCACGAGTCCGGGAGACCCAGTACTTC.

The V and J genes are TRBV13 and TRBJ1-4; the D gene is possibly TRBD1 (6 bases). The CDR3 sequence is 15 residues long. The V gene lost 5 bases and the J gene lost 4 bases, with 14 bases spanning the gap. The V gene's germline CDR1 is PRHDT and CDR2 FYEKMQ (reference sequence). CDR3 loop: CASSQRGIINEKLFF. The CDR3 DNA reads as TGTGCCAGCAGCCAAAGGGGGATAATTAATGAAAAACTGTTTTTT.